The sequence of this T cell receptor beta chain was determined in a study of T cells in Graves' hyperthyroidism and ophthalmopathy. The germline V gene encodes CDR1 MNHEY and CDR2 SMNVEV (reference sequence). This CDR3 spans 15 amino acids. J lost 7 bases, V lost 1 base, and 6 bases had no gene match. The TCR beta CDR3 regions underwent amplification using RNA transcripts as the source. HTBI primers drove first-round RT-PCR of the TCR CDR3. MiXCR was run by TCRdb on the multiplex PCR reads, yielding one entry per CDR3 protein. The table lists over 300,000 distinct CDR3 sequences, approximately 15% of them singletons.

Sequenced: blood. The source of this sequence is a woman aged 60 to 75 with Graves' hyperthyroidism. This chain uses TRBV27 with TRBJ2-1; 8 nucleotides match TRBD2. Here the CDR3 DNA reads TGTGCCAGCAGTTTATTTCTAGCGGGCAGGAATGAGCAGTTCTTC. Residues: CASSLFLAGRNEQFF.